These T cell receptor beta chains were read from a single sample in a study of cytomegalovirus exposure and HLA in healthy donors. This table comes from immunoSEQ multiplex PCR, and its TCRdb copy is limited to in-frame clones, with some not included. The sample carries roughly 200,000 clones, about 10% recorded once. Material: PBMCs. The receptor source for this set is a woman in her thirties in good health and CMV-seropositive. Each CDR3 is given with its conserved first and last residue. A D gene is named only where the DNA matches it firmly. Clone sizes are given selectively: once, few, many, or a class where the clone is expanded.

few	TRBJ2-7	TRBV6-5	-	TGTGCCAGCAGTTATCTCGCGGCCTCCTACGAGCAGTACTTC	CASSYLAASYEQYF
few	TRBJ2-2	TRBV7-9	TRBD1	TGTGCCAGCAGCTCGAGGACAGGGAACACCGGGGAGCTGTTTTTT	CASSSRTGNTGELFF
few	TRBJ2-1	TRBV29-1	TRBD2	TGCAGCGTCGCTAGCGGGAGACACGGTGAGCAGTTCTTC	CSVASGRHGEQFF
few	TRBJ2-7	TRBV5-1	-	TGCGCCAGCAGCTTGGAGGGGACGTGGGGGCACTTC	CASSLEGTWGHF
many	TRBJ2-5	TRBV7-2	TRBD2	TGTGCCAGCAGCTTAGGAGCGGGCGGGAGAGCTCAAGAGACCCAGTACTTC	CASSLGAGGRAQETQYF
-	TRBJ2-7	TRBV5-4	TRBD1	TGTGCCAGCAGCCTGCCCTTAGGACAGGGGGCCTACGAGCAGTACTTC	CASSLPLGQGAYEQYF
few	TRBJ2-3	TRBV5-4	TRBD2	TGTGCCAGCAGACTAGCGGGACACTTCACAGATACGCAGTATTTT	CASRLAGHFTDTQYF
few	TRBJ2-3	TRBV10-3	-	TGTGCCATCAGCGAGGGCAGGGCCCATCACACAGATACGCAGTATTTT	CAISEGRAHHTDTQYF
-	TRBJ2-7	TRBV6-5	TRBD1	TGTGCCAGCAGTTACGACAGGGGGTCCTACGAGCAGTACTTC	CASSYDRGSYEQYF
-	TRBJ2-7	TRBV7-9	TRBD1	TGTGCCAGCAGGCCGTACAGGGGATCCGGCTACGAGCAGTACTTC	CASRPYRGSGYEQYF
-	TRBJ2-1	TRBV5-1	-	TGCGCCAGCAGCATCGGGACTTACAATGAGCAGTTCTTC	CASSIGTYNEQFF
few	TRBJ2-3	TRBV4-1	-	TGCGCCAGCAGCCATAGGGAAGGCGGGGATACGCAGTATTTT	CASSHREGGDTQYF
few	TRBJ1-1	TRBV2	-	TGTGCCAACGAGAGGGAGTCGGGCACTGAAGCTTTCTTT	CANERESGTEAFF
few	TRBJ2-1	TRBV28	TRBD2	TGTGCCAGCGACCAAGCGGGAGGGCAAGCCGGGAATGAGCAGTTCTTC	CASDQAGGQAGNEQFF
few	TRBJ2-7	TRBV10-3	TRBD1	TGTGCCATCAGGGGGGACAGGGGCTACGAGCAGTACTTC	CAIRGDRGYEQYF
-	TRBJ2-1	TRBV7-2	TRBD2	TGTGCCAGCTACCGGACTAGCGGGACCTACAATGAGCAGTTCTTC	CASYRTSGTYNEQFF
-	TRBJ2-5	TRBV7-2	TRBD1	TGTGCCAGCAGCCACACAGGACAGGGGCTGAAGACCCAGTACTTC	CASSHTGQGLKTQYF
-	TRBJ1-1	TRBV7-9	-	TGTGCCAGCAGCACCCAGGGTAACACTGAAGCTTTCTTT	CASSTQGNTEAFF
-	TRBJ2-5	TRBV30	-	TGTGCCTGTGACAGGGACTTCCAAGAGACCCAGTACTTC	CACDRDFQETQYF
-	TRBJ2-2	TRBV27	-	TGTGCCAGCAGGCTGACTCGCAGAGGGACCGGGGAGCTGTTTTTT	CASRLTRRGTGELFF
few	TRBJ1-5	TRBV7-8	TRBD1	TGTGCCAGCAGCCAAGCGGCAGGGGGCCGGAATCAGCCCCAGCATTTT	CASSQAAGGRNQPQHF
few	TRBJ2-1	TRBV7-9	TRBD2	TGTGCCAGCAGCTTAGGTGAGAGCGGGAGCTCCTACAATGAGCAGTTCTTC	CASSLGESGSSYNEQFF
-	TRBJ2-3	TRBV9	-	TGTGCCAGCAGCGTAGTGAGCGCCCGGGAGACAGATACGCAGTATTTT	CASSVVSARETDTQYF
-	TRBJ2-4	TRBV5-1	-	TGCGCCAGCAGCTTGTGGTCGGGCAAAAACATTCAGTACTTC	CASSLWSGKNIQYF
-	TRBJ2-2	TRBV5-1	TRBD2	TGCGCCAGCAGCTTGGGCCTAGCTCTAGCGGGCGGGGAGCTGTTTTTT	CASSLGLALAGGELFF
few	TRBJ1-5	TRBV5-6	-	TGTGCCAGCAGCTTAAGTCTCGGGTATCAGCCCCAGCATTTT	CASSLSLGYQPQHF
-	TRBJ2-1	TRBV7-3	-	TGTGCCAGCAGCTTACAAGGGCGCGGGTCCAATGAGCAGTTCTTC	CASSLQGRGSNEQFF
few	TRBJ1-5	TRBV4-1	TRBD1	TGCGCCAGCAGCCTCCTCCCGACAGGGGATCAGCCCCAGCATTTT	CASSLLPTGDQPQHF
-	TRBJ2-2	TRBV5-4	TRBD1	TGTGCCAGCAGCTTGGGAGGCGGGCAGGGGGTGAACACCGGGGAGCTGTTTTTT	CASSLGGGQGVNTGELFF
-	TRBJ2-7	TRBV27	-	TGTGCCAGCGGACCCGGGAGCCGGCATGAGCAGTACTTC	CASGPGSRHEQYF
few	TRBJ1-1	TRBV27	-	TGTGCCAGCAGTTTATCGGCCAGGCAGAACACTGAAGCTTTCTTT	CASSLSARQNTEAFF
few	TRBJ2-2	TRBV9	-	TGTGCCAGCAGCGTAGAACTAGCAGGCGGCACCGGGGAGCTGTTTTTT	CASSVELAGGTGELFF
few	TRBJ2-5	TRBV2	TRBD2	TGTGCCAGCGCTCAATCCGGGACTAGCGGGACGACCCAGTACTTC	CASAQSGTSGTTQYF
few	TRBJ1-2	TRBV18	TRBD1	TGTGCCAGCTCACCTACAGGGGGCGCGAGAAATGGCTACACCTTC	CASSPTGGARNGYTF
few	TRBJ2-7	TRBV10-1	TRBD2	TGCGCCAGCAGCGAAGGGACTAGCGGGAGGGAGGAGCAGTACTTC	CASSEGTSGREEQYF
few	TRBJ2-3	TRBV7-9	TRBD1	TGTGCCAGCAGCCCGGACAGGGATCCAGATACGCAGTATTTT	CASSPDRDPDTQYF
few	TRBJ2-1	TRBV7-2	TRBD2	TGTGCCAGCAGCTTAAGGGTAGCGGGAGGCCCCTACAATGAGCAGTTCTTC	CASSLRVAGGPYNEQFF
-	TRBJ2-7	TRBV30	TRBD2	TGTGCCTGGAGTATCGGGACTAGCGGGAGACACGAGCAGTACTTC	CAWSIGTSGRHEQYF
few	TRBJ2-7	TRBV7-8	-	TGTGCCAGCAGCGCTTTAGCGGTCTACGAGCAGTACTTC	CASSALAVYEQYF
few	TRBJ2-7	TRBV4-1	-	TGCGCCAGCAGCCCCCTAGCTCAAAGCTCCTACGAGCAGTACTTC	CASSPLAQSSYEQYF
-	TRBJ2-3	TRBV9	-	TGTGCCAGCAGCGTAGATCAAAGGAGAAGCACAGATACGCAGTATTTT	CASSVDQRRSTDTQYF
few	TRBJ2-1	TRBV27	TRBD1	TGTGCCAGTAAAAGGACAGGGTATGACAATGAGCAGTTCTTC	CASKRTGYDNEQFF
few	TRBJ1-1	TRBV7-2	TRBD1	TGTGCCAGCAGCTTAGTACAGGGGGGCACTGAAGCTTTCTTT	CASSLVQGGTEAFF
few	TRBJ1-2	TRBV2	-	TGTGCCAGCCTACCTCAGGGGAGAGCTAACTATGGCTACACCTTC	CASLPQGRANYGYTF
-	TRBJ1-4	TRBV5-4	TRBD1	TGTGCCAGCAGCTTTGGGGACAGGGGATCTGCTAATGAAAAACTGTTTTTT	CASSFGDRGSANEKLFF
-	TRBJ2-7	TRBV18	TRBD2	TGTGCCAGCTCACAAGAGGCGGGGGGAGAAGCTCCCTACGAGCAGTACTTC	CASSQEAGGEAPYEQYF
-	TRBJ1-1	TRBV12-2	-	TGTGCAAGTCGCTTCTCCCACCAGGAGAACACTGAAGCTTTCTTT	CASRFSHQENTEAFF
few	TRBJ1-1	TRBV30	-	TGTGCCTGGAGTGTACTAGGGAAGGTCACTGAAGCTTTCTTT	CAWSVLGKVTEAFF
few	TRBJ1-2	TRBV18	-	TGTGCCAGCTCACAATCCCAGGGTTACGATGGCTACACCTTC	CASSQSQGYDGYTF
-	TRBJ2-6	TRBV27	-	TGTGCCAGCAGTTTATATGCCCCTCGACCAGGTGGCTGGTCGACTGGGGCCAACGTCCTGACTTTC	CASSLYAPRPGGWSTGANVLTF
few	TRBJ2-7	TRBV4-1	TRBD1	TGCGCCAGCAGCCAAGGACAGGGTCTTGGGCAGTACTTC	CASSQGQGLGQYF